The rows below give T cell receptor beta chains drawn from one sample of a study of vaccination and CD4 T cells after COVID-19. Their antigens are not known. From the PCR reads, TCRdb called clonotypes with MiXCR, one entry per CDR3 protein. The sample gives approximately 2,700 distinct CDR3 sequences, around 25% of which show up once; over 25% is in the top ten. The sequenced sample was CD4+ T cells from blood, cultured in vitro. These receptors all stem from a human donor who had recovered from COVID-19. CDR3s include the opening cysteine and the closing phenylalanine or tryptophan. A D gene is named only where the DNA matches it firmly. Expanded clones are given a class, and other clones once, few, many or no size at all.

v_gene	abundance	d_gene	j_gene	CDR3aa	CDR3nt
TRBV2	.	.	TRBJ2-3	CASGNIGDTQYF	TGTGCCAGCGGGAATATAGGAGATACGCAGTATTTT
TRBV6-1	large	TRBD2	TRBJ2-7	CASSAAGTSLYEQYF	TGTGCCAGCAGCGCCGCCGGGACTAGCCTTTACGAGCAGTACTTC
TRBV20-1	.	.	TRBJ2-1	CSARDLRGGRTSYNEQFF	TGCAGTGCTAGAGATCTTCGCGGGGGCCGAACCTCCTACAATGAGCAGTTCTTC
TRBV6-5	.	TRBD1	TRBJ2-7	CASSYPGQGNYEQYF	TGTGCCAGCAGTTACCCGGGACAGGGTAACTACGAGCAGTACTTC
TRBV11-1	.	TRBD1	TRBJ2-5	CASSSGDRVGETQYF	TGTGCCAGCAGCTCAGGGGACAGGGTCGGGGAGACCCAGTACTTC
TRBV5-1	.	TRBD1	TRBJ2-2	CASRVGQGATGELFF	TGCGCCAGCAGGGTCGGACAGGGTGCCACCGGGGAGCTGTTTTTT
TRBV27	medium-sized	.	TRBJ1-5	CASSGVPGFTQPQHF	TGTGCCAGCAGTGGGGTCCCCGGCTTCACTCAGCCCCAGCATTTT
TRBV4-2	.	TRBD1	TRBJ2-3	CASSVEGQGPTDTQYF	TGTGCCAGCAGTGTCGAGGGACAGGGGCCCACAGATACGCAGTATTTT
TRBV6-1	few	TRBD1	TRBJ1-6	CATDRGLYYNSPLHF	TGTGCCACCGACAGGGGGCTATATTATAATTCACCCCTCCACTTT
TRBV19	.	TRBD2	TRBJ2-7	CASRPSGTYVEQYF	TGTGCCAGTAGACCCAGCGGGACCTACGTCGAGCAGTACTTC
TRBV12-3/TRBV12-4	.	.	TRBJ1-1	CASSLSGRGDTEAFF	TGTGCCAGCAGTTTATCGGGGCGGGGGGACACTGAAGCTTTCTTT
TRBV6-1	.	.	TRBJ1-2	CASRRDTIYGYTF	TGTGCCAGCAGAAGGGACACCATTTATGGCTACACCTTC
TRBV7-2	medium-sized	.	TRBJ1-2	CASSLRQDPLYGYTF	TGTGCCAGCAGCTTAAGACAGGACCCCCTCTATGGCTACACCTTC
TRBV21-1	few	.	TRBJ2-7	CASSKGKRLVVGNIYEQYF	TGTGCCAGCAGCAAAGGAAAGAGACTAGTCGTCGGCAATATCTACGAGCAGTACTTC
TRBV11-3	.	TRBD2	TRBJ2-2	CASTYGTSFAGELFF	TGTGCCAGCACGTACGGGACTAGCTTTGCCGGGGAGCTGTTTTTT
TRBV4-2	.	.	TRBJ2-5	CASSQDLGKGETQYF	TGTGCCAGCAGCCAAGATTTAGGGAAGGGAGAGACCCAGTACTTC
TRBV20-1	few	.	TRBJ2-3	CSASPRTGTDTQYF	TGCAGTGCTAGCCCACGGACAGGCACAGATACGCAGTATTTT
TRBV7-2	.	TRBD2	TRBJ2-1	CASSTWTSGPEQFF	TGTGCCAGCAGCACCTGGACTAGCGGTCCTGAGCAGTTCTTC
TRBV12-3/TRBV12-4	once	TRBD2	TRBJ2-5	CASSLASGDKETQYF	TGTGCCAGCAGTTTAGCTAGCGGGGATAAAGAGACCCAGTACTTC
TRBV7-7	.	.	TRBJ2-2	CASSPRTQPNTGELFF	TGTGCTAGCAGCCCGCGGACTCAACCGAACACCGGGGAGCTGTTTTTT
TRBV20-1	.	.	TRBJ2-4	CSARQAVENIQYF	TGCAGTGCTAGACAGGCCGTCGAAAACATTCAGTACTTC
TRBV6-1	.	.	TRBJ2-7	CASSGLESEQYF	TGTGCCAGCAGTGGTTTAGAGAGCGAGCAGTACTTC
TRBV6-5	few	TRBD1	TRBJ2-3	CASSYKGTGYTSTDTQYF	TGTGCCAGCAGTTACAAAGGGACAGGCTACACTAGCACAGATACGCAGTATTTT
TRBV6-1	.	.	TRBJ2-3	CASSVRRGTDTQYF	TGTGCCAGCAGTGTTCGCAGGGGCACAGATACGCAGTATTTT
TRBV2	.	.	TRBJ1-1	CASSVIQGPYTEAFF	TGTGCCAGCAGTGTGATCCAGGGACCCTACACTGAAGCTTTCTTT
TRBV6-2/TRBV6-3	.	.	TRBJ2-6	CASSTRGRNSGANVLTF	TGTGCCAGCAGTACCCGGGGACGAAACTCTGGGGCCAACGTCCTGACTTTC
TRBV12-3/TRBV12-4	few	.	TRBJ1-1	CASSLWPNRAFF	TGTGCCAGCAGTTTATGGCCAAATAGGGCTTTCTTT
TRBV29-1	.	.	TRBJ1-2	CSVGDPAANYGYTF	TGCAGCGTAGGTGATCCCGCAGCTAACTATGGCTACACCTTC
TRBV10-3	.	.	TRBJ2-7	CAISESRLVGSYEQYF	TGTGCCATCAGTGAGTCGAGGCTAGTTGGCTCCTACGAGCAGTACTTC
TRBV20-1	.	.	TRBJ2-3	CSANLGRPQYF	TGCAGTGCTAATTTAGGAAGGCCGCAGTATTTT
TRBV5-4	.	TRBD1	TRBJ1-2	CASSHPGQTNYGYTF	TGTGCCAGCAGCCACCCGGGACAGACTAACTATGGCTACACCTTC
TRBV5-1	few	.	TRBJ2-7	CASSEGSSYEQYF	TGCGCCAGCAGCGAGGGGAGCTCCTACGAGCAGTACTTC
TRBV2	.	TRBD1	TRBJ1-5	CASRPTGNQPQHF	TGTGCCAGCAGACCGACAGGGAATCAGCCCCAGCATTTT
TRBV7-9	.	TRBD1	TRBJ2-7	CASSLDGTAEYEQYF	TGTGCCAGCAGCTTAGACGGGACAGCCGAATACGAGCAGTACTTC
TRBV15	few	.	TRBJ2-7	CATSISAVGYEQYF	TGTGCCACCAGCATTAGCGCGGTAGGCTACGAGCAGTACTTC
TRBV30	.	.	TRBJ1-2	CAWTSSRGVPFGYTF	TGTGCCTGGACATCAAGTCGGGGGGTCCCCTTCGGCTACACCTTC
TRBV2	.	.	TRBJ2-3	CASSQWKRAPSADTQYF	TGTGCCAGCAGCCAATGGAAGAGGGCCCCTAGCGCAGATACGCAGTATTTT
TRBV25-1	once	TRBD1	TRBJ2-5	CASSDGQGNSETQYF	TGTGCCAGCAGTGACGGACAGGGGAATTCAGAGACCCAGTACTTC
TRBV20-1	medium-sized	.	TRBJ1-5	CSASFPFQPQHF	TGCAGTGCTAGCTTTCCTTTTCAGCCCCAGCATTTT
TRBV12-3/TRBV12-4	few	TRBD2	TRBJ2-3	CASSLVVAGTDTQYF	TGTGCCAGCAGTTTAGTGGTAGCGGGCACTGATACGCAGTATTTT
TRBV20-1	.	TRBD1	TRBJ1-2	CSASGTGGSNNYGYTF	TGCAGTGCTTCTGGGACAGGGGGCTCTAATAACTATGGCTACACCTTC
TRBV15	medium-sized	.	TRBJ1-5	CATSRDPGSPQHF	TGTGCCACCAGCAGAGACCCCGGCAGTCCCCAGCATTTT
TRBV12-3/TRBV12-4	.	TRBD1	TRBJ2-7	CASSVTGQGAYEQYF	TGTGCCAGCAGTGTAACGGGACAGGGGGCTTACGAGCAGTACTTC
TRBV20-1	.	.	TRBJ2-7	CSASDPQGASYEQYF	TGCAGTGCTAGTGATCCACAGGGCGCCTCCTACGAGCAGTACTTC
TRBV10-3	.	TRBD2	TRBJ2-1	CAIRSSGGASYNEQFF	TGTGCCATCAGATCTAGCGGGGGGGCCTCCTACAATGAGCAGTTCTTC
TRBV5-1	few	TRBD1	TRBJ1-1	CASSRRTGHTEAFF	TGCGCCAGCAGCCGACGGACAGGCCACACTGAAGCTTTCTTT
TRBV6-5	.	.	TRBJ2-1	CASSLVQGSGNEQFF	TGTGCCAGCAGTTTAGTGCAAGGTAGCGGCAATGAGCAGTTCTTC
TRBV7-8	few	.	TRBJ2-3	CASSLEGLGTDTQYF	TGTGCCAGCAGCTTAGAGGGGCTAGGGACAGATACGCAGTATTTT
TRBV19	medium-sized	.	TRBJ1-2	CASSSRGSVYGYTF	TGTGCCAGTAGTAGTAGAGGGTCCGTATATGGCTACACCTTC
TRBV6-2/TRBV6-3	few	TRBD2	TRBJ2-3	CASSYNSGSTDTQYF	TGTGCCAGCAGTTACAATAGCGGGAGTACAGATACGCAGTATTTT
TRBV7-3	few	.	TRBJ2-1	CASSPNSYNEQFF	TGTGCCAGCAGCCCAAACTCCTACAATGAGCAGTTCTTC